The 9 T cell receptor beta chains listed next were all sequenced from one sample in a study of T cell responses to AZD1222 COVID-19 vaccine. Sequencing used immunoSEQ multiplex PCR; TCRdb keeps in-frame clones, though not all of them. Counted here are roughly 150,000 clones, 92% occurring once; the ten biggest clones make up roughly 4%. The sequencing here drew on peripheral blood, taken on day 0 of AZD1222 vaccination. The receptor set was obtained from an adult in good health.

The chain recombines TRBV5-5 with TRBJ2-5; D tentatively reads TRBD1 or TRBD2 (5 bases each). Per the germline V gene, CDR1 is SGHKS and CDR2 is YYEKEE (reference sequence). Trimming left V 0 bases short and J 4 bases short, with 22 bases between. The CDR3 totals 18 residues. The chain's CDR3 is CASSLVEGINKGPETQYF. CDR3 DNA sequence: TGTGCCAGCAGCTTGGTAGAGGGTATAAATAAGGGGCCAGAGACCCAGTACTTC.

This clone was recorded only once. This rearrangement joins TRBV5-4 to TRBJ2-2; D ambiguous. This CDR3 comprises 13 residues. Germline loops: CDR1 SGHNT, CDR2 YYREEE (reference sequence). The V gene lost 6 bases and the J gene lost 6 bases, with 12 bases spanning the gap. Written as DNA, the CDR3 is TGTGCCAGCACTGGGTGGGGTGCCGGGGAGCTGTTTTTT. Translating gives CASTGWGAGELFF.

This sequence joins TRBV19 and TRBJ2-1; 11 positions agree with TRBD2. CDR1 and CDR2 from the germline V gene are LNHDA and SQIVND (reference sequence). Unmatched junction bases numbered 4, after V lost 7 bases and J lost 5 bases. CDR3 length equals 14 residues. CDR3 bases: TGTGCCAGTACTTCGACTAGCGGGGACAATGAGCAGTTCTTC. Translating gives CASTSTSGDNEQFF.

Details on this clone: The sample carries other DNA sequences with the same CDR3. V and J are TRBV7-2 and TRBJ2-2; no clear D. This CDR3 region has 13 residues. The V end lost 1 base, the J end lost 2 bases, and 2 bases lay between the germline ends. The V gene's germline CDR1 is SGHTA and CDR2 FQGNSA. The CDR3: CASSLDNTGELFF. Here the CDR3 DNA reads TGTGCCAGCAGCTTAGACAACACCGGGGAGCTGTTTTTT. Based on the CDR3 plus reference TRBV7-2 and TRBJ2-2, the full variable domain is GAGVSQSPSNKVTEKGKDVELRCDPISGHTALYWYRQSLGQGLEFLIYFQGNSAPDKSGLPSDRFSAERTGGSVSTLTIQRTQQEDSAVYLCASSLDNTGELFFGEGSRLTVL.

The chain joins TRBV6-5 to TRBJ1-2, with TRBD1 matching over 7 bases. This CDR3 is built from 13 residues. Germline V gives CDR1 MNHEY, CDR2 SVGAGI. The CDR3 DNA reads as TGTGCGGGGTGGGGACAGTCGCCCTATGGCTACACCTTC. It translates to CAGWGQSPYGYTF.

This chain uses TRBV5-1 with TRBJ1-1; no clear D gene. V shed 1 base and J shed 4 bases, with 17 bases lying between them. Germline assignment: CDR1 SGHRS and CDR2 YFSETQ. The CDR3 has 16 residues. The CDR3 spells CASSLKSAAGGTEAFF. The CDR3 DNA reads as TGCGCCAGCAGCTTGAAGTCAGCGGCGGGTGGCACTGAAGCTTTCTTT.

The CDR3 DNA follows: TGTGCCATCAAGGCCCGCGGGGGGGACACCATATATTTT. Amino acids: CAIKARGGDTIYF. This rearrangement joins TRBV10-3 to TRBJ1-3, with D possibly TRBD1 on 5 matching bases. CDR1 ENHRY and CDR2 SYGVKD come from the germline V gene. The CDR3 contains 13 residues. Trimming removed 7 bases from V and 8 bases from J, with 15 bases in between.

The V and J genes are TRBV24-1 and TRBJ1-2; maybe TRBD1 (5 bases). V was trimmed by 2 bases and J by 8 bases, leaving 11 bases between them. The CDR3 runs to 13 residues. The germline V gene has CDR1 KGHDR and CDR2 SFDVKD. CDR3 amino acids: CATSDSGLRGYTF. The CDR3 DNA reads as TGTGCCACCAGTGATTCAGGGTTGCGAGGCTACACCTTC.

The chain carries TRBV2 and TRBJ2-7; 10 bases are a match to TRBD2. The CDR3 sequence is 15 residues long. V shed 0 bases and J 2 bases; nucleotides not matched to a gene: 1. Germline V gene lookup returns CDR1 SNHLY and CDR2 FYNNEI. The CDR3 loop is CASSEASGRAYEQYF. The CDR3 DNA sequence: TGTGCCAGCAGTGAAGCGAGCGGGAGGGCCTACGAGCAGTACTTC. Using reference TRBV2 and TRBJ2-7 for the parts outside the CDR3, the full variable domain is EPEVTQTPSHQVTQMGQEVILRCVPISNHLYFYWYRQILGQKVEFLVSFYNNEISEKSEIFDDQFSVERPDGSNFTLKIRSTKLEDSAMYFCASSEASGRAYEQYFGPGTRLTVT.